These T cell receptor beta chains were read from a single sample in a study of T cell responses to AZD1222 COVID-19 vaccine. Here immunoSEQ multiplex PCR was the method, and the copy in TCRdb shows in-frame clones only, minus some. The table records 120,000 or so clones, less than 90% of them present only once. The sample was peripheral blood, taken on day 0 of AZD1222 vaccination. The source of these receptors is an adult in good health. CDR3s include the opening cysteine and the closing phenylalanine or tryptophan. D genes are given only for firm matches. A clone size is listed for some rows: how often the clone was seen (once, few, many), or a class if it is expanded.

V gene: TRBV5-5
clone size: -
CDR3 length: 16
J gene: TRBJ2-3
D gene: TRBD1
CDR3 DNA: TGTGCCAGCAGCTTCGGCAGGGGGACCCTCACAGATACGCAGTATTTT
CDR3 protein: CASSFGRGTLTDTQYF

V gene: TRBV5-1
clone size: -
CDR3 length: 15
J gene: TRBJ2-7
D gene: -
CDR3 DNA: TGCGCCAGCAGCTTGGACGGACAGATTATCTACGAGCAGTACTTC
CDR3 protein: CASSLDGQIIYEQYF

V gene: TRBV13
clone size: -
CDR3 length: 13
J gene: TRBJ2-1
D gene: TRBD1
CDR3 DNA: TGTGCCAGCAGCCCCCCGGGACAGTTAGAGCAGTTCTTC
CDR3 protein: CASSPPGQLEQFF

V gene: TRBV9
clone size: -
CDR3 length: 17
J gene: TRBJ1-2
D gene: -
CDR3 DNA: TGTGCCAGCAGCGTAGCCCTGGCGCCCGAGGGCAACTATGGCTACACCTTC
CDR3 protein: CASSVALAPEGNYGYTF

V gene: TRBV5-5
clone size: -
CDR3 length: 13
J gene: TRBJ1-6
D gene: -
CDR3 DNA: TGTGCCAGCAGCTTGGTAACGGCCCCGCCCCTCCACTTT
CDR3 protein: CASSLVTAPPLHF

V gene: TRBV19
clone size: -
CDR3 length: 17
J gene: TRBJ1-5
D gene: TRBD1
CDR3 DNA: TGTGCCAGTAGCAGCTCCGGGACAGGAGGATACAATCAGCCCCAGCATTTT
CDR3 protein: CASSSSGTGGYNQPQHF

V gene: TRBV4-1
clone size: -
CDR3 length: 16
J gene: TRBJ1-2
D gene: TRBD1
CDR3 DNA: TGCGCCAGCAGCCAAGATGAGGGGGCGTTTACTTTTGGCTACACCTTC
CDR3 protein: CASSQDEGAFTFGYTF

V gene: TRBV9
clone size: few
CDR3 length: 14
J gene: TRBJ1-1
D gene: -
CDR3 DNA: TGTGCCAGCAGCCGGGGCCGCGAGAACACTGAAGCTTTCTTT
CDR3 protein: CASSRGRENTEAFF

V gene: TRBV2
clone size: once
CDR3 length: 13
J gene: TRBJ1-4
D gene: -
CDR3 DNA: TGTGCCAGCGTTCCGGGGCACAATGAAAAACTGTTTTTT
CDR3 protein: CASVPGHNEKLFF

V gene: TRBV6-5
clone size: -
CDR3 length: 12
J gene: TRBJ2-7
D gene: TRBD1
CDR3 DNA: TGTGCCAGCAGACAACGACAGGGCGAGCAGTACTTC
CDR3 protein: CASRQRQGEQYF

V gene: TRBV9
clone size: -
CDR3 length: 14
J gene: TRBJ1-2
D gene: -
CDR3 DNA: TGTGCCAGCAGCGTCGGGGCTGGGGACTATGGCTACACCTTC
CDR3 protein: CASSVGAGDYGYTF

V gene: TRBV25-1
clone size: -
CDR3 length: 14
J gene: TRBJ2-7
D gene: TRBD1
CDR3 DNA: TGTGCCAGCGCGAGGACAGGGGCCCTAGGGCAGCAGTACTTC
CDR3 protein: CASARTGALGQQYF

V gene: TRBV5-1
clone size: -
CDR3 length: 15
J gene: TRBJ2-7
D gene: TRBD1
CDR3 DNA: TGCGCCAGCAGCTTGGGGACAGGGAAATTCGGCGAGCAGTACTTC
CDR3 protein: CASSLGTGKFGEQYF

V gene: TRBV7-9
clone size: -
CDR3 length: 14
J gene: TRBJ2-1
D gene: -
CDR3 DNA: TGTGCCAGCAGCTCACCCCAGGGGCAGCGTGAGCAGTTCTTC
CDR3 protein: CASSSPQGQREQFF

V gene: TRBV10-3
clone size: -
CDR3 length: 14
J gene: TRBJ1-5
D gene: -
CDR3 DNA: TGTGCCATCAGTGACAGGAATGGCAATCAGCCCCAGCATTTT
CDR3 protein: CAISDRNGNQPQHF

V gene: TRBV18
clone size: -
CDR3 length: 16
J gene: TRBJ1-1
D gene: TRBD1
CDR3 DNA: TGTGCCAGCCCTCCTTTAGGGACAGGGGATCATACTGAAGCTTTCTTT
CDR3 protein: CASPPLGTGDHTEAFF

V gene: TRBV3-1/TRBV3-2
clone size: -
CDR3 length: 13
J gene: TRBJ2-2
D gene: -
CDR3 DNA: TGTGCCAGCAGCCAAGTGAGGTCCGGGGAGCTGTTTTTT
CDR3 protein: CASSQVRSGELFF